This T cell receptor (beta chain) derives from a study of T cell responses to AZD1222 COVID-19 vaccine. Study-wide results and caveats: Females made up more of the donors, who were largely white British, and clonal diversity may have come out too low.

V was pared by 5 bases and J by 7 bases, with 10 bases of the junction left unmatched. CDR3 length: 16 residues. Looked up from germline, CDR1 is MNHEY and CDR2 is SMNVEV (reference sequence). Clones were read by immunoSEQ multiplex PCR, and TCRdb kept only the in-frame ones, dropping some. The sample consists of roughly 130,000 clones, around 84% of them appearing once. In the case of this clone: The antigen remains unidentified.

The sequencing used peripheral blood, collected on day 0 of AZD1222 vaccination. The source of this sequence is an adult in good health. This chain links TRBV27 with TRBJ2-1, with 11 bases that match TRBD1. The CDR3 nucleotides are TGTGCCAGCAGTCCCCTCCGGGACAGGGGGTCGAATGAGCAGTTCTTC. The encoded protein is CASSPLRDRGSNEQFF.